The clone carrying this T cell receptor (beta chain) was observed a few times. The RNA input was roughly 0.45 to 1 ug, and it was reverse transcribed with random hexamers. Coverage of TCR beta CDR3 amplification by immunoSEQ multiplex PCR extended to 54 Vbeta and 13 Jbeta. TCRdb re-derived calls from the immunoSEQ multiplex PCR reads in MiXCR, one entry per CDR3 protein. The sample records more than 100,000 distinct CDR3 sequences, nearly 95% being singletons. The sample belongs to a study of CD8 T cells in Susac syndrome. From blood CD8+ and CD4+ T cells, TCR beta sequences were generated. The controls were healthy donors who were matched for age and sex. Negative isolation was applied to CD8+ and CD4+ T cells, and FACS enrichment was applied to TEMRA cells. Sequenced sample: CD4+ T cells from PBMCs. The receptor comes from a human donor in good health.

DNA for the CDR3: TGTGCCAGCAGTGAAGGCACAGATACGCAGTATTTT. Translated: CASSEGTDTQYF. The V and J genes are TRBV2 and TRBJ2-3; D gene ambiguous. V dropped 1 base and J dropped 1 base, with 0 bases sitting between them. This CDR3 has 12 amino acids. Germline V gene sequence: CDR1 SNHLY, CDR2 FYNNEI.